This is a list of T cell receptor beta chains from one sample in a study of response to subunit inactivated influenza vaccine. TCRdb reanalysed the RT-PCR reads using MiXCR and keeps one entry per CDR3 protein. Of hundreds of thousands of distinct CDR3 sequences in the sample, about a fifth were seen once. Sequenced here: PBMCs from blood, sampled around 5 days after vaccination. Receptors originate from a man aged 45-65 years who received an inactivated influenza vaccine. The CDR3 runs from the conserved cysteine through the conserved F or W. The order of the fields is J gene, V gene, D gene, CDR3 protein. D genes are given only for firm matches.

J: TRBJ1-5; V: TRBV7-6; D: .; CDR3: CASSLGQEGSNQPQHF
J: TRBJ2-7; V: TRBV29-1; D: .; CDR3: CSVAGQGWGEQYF
J: TRBJ2-3; V: TRBV29-1; D: .; CDR3: CSVTDWTDTQYF
J: TRBJ2-1; V: TRBV24-1; D: .; CDR3: CATSEGPGYNEQFF
J: TRBJ2-7; V: TRBV7-2; D: .; CDR3: CASSSPTWASYEQYF
J: TRBJ2-2; V: TRBV5-1; D: TRBD1; CDR3: CASSRQTGRNTGELFF
J: TRBJ2-5; V: TRBV6-2/TRBV6-3; D: TRBD2; CDR3: CATERASGGQETQYF
J: TRBJ2-1; V: TRBV20-1; D: TRBD2; CDR3: CSANAGLGEGYNEQFF
J: TRBJ2-1; V: TRBV24-1; D: .; CDR3: CATSDYRNEQFF
J: TRBJ1-3; V: TRBV20-1; D: .; CDR3: CSAPLGNTIYF
J: TRBJ2-1; V: TRBV20-1; D: .; CDR3: CSATGTPPYNEQFF
J: TRBJ2-2; V: TRBV28; D: .; CDR3: CASTEVGELFF
J: TRBJ1-1; V: TRBV10-3; D: TRBD1; CDR3: CAIRRGQGATEAFF
J: TRBJ1-5; V: TRBV27; D: .; CDR3: CASSIDSNQPQHF
J: TRBJ2-7; V: TRBV29-1; D: TRBD2; CDR3: CSVGGTSGRPAGEQYF
J: TRBJ1-1; V: TRBV12-3/TRBV12-4; D: .; CDR3: CASTPSGGRNTEAFF
J: TRBJ1-1; V: TRBV15; D: .; CDR3: CATSRDRRSRNTEAFF
J: TRBJ2-2; V: TRBV20-1; D: .; CDR3: CSATPHVGELFF
J: TRBJ1-2; V: TRBV2; D: TRBD1; CDR3: CASRPGTGANYGYTF
J: TRBJ2-7; V: TRBV10-3; D: TRBD1; CDR3: CAITLGQGPYEQYF
J: TRBJ2-7; V: TRBV12-3/TRBV12-4; D: .; CDR3: CASSDSGEQYF
J: TRBJ2-6; V: TRBV4-3; D: .; CDR3: CASSQGLGAGANVLTF
J: TRBJ2-1; V: TRBV6-2/TRBV6-3; D: TRBD2; CDR3: CASSPTSGRSYNEQFF
J: TRBJ2-7; V: TRBV11-1; D: .; CDR3: CASSLAPWDGEQYF
J: TRBJ2-1; V: TRBV10-3; D: .; CDR3: CAISTQGSGRRYEQFF
J: TRBJ1-1; V: TRBV10-3; D: TRBD1; CDR3: CAISHRNRGEAFF
J: TRBJ2-7; V: TRBV20-1; D: .; CDR3: CSARPGGFTYEQYF
J: TRBJ2-1; V: TRBV12-3/TRBV12-4; D: .; CDR3: CASSSSPVDNEQFF
J: TRBJ1-2; V: TRBV6-5; D: TRBD1; CDR3: CASSYSDRGFGYGYTF
J: TRBJ1-2; V: TRBV7-6; D: .; CDR3: CASSSLTGTAYYGYTF
J: TRBJ1-3; V: TRBV11-2; D: .; CDR3: CASSLGSGPGNTIYF
J: TRBJ2-7; V: TRBV5-1; D: TRBD1; CDR3: CASSPTGTETYEQYF
J: TRBJ2-7; V: TRBV2; D: TRBD1; CDR3: CASKRDRGHEQYF
J: TRBJ2-7; V: TRBV7-9; D: TRBD1; CDR3: CASSLFGTGDEQYF
J: TRBJ2-1; V: TRBV7-9; D: TRBD1; CDR3: CASSLAGQVSNEQFF
J: TRBJ2-7; V: TRBV18; D: .; CDR3: CASSTQLLQNEQYF
J: TRBJ2-3; V: TRBV5-4; D: .; CDR3: CASSFRGIDTQYF
J: TRBJ2-1; V: TRBV20-1; D: .; CDR3: CSARGEKNEQFF
J: TRBJ1-1; V: TRBV5-6; D: .; CDR3: CASSFGVDTDRQAFF
J: TRBJ2-5; V: TRBV6-5; D: .; CDR3: CASSYSLAAYDTQYF
J: TRBJ2-1; V: TRBV7-9; D: .; CDR3: CASSLAGWTNNEQFF
J: TRBJ2-5; V: TRBV2; D: TRBD2; CDR3: CASSDPGTSSGETQYF
J: TRBJ2-7; V: TRBV12-3/TRBV12-4; D: TRBD1; CDR3: CASSRTGGYEQYF
J: TRBJ2-5; V: TRBV16; D: .; CDR3: CASSQSPGPQETQYF
J: TRBJ2-7; V: TRBV12-3/TRBV12-4; D: .; CDR3: CASSKLAYEQYF
J: TRBJ2-5; V: TRBV5-1; D: .; CDR3: CASSFGMMETQYF
J: TRBJ2-5; V: TRBV11-2; D: .; CDR3: CASSFNGGETQYF
J: TRBJ1-5; V: TRBV5-1; D: .; CDR3: CASSLAGPAGNQPQHF
J: TRBJ2-1; V: TRBV5-1; D: TRBD2; CDR3: CASSPGGTFNNEQFF
J: TRBJ2-5; V: TRBV20-1; D: TRBD2; CDR3: CSASGTSSRQETQYF
J: TRBJ2-7; V: TRBV5-1; D: TRBD2; CDR3: CASSLSSSGSYEQYF
J: TRBJ2-1; V: TRBV7-9; D: TRBD2; CDR3: CASSLLGGGLHDEQFF
J: TRBJ2-2; V: TRBV25-1; D: .; CDR3: CASSEQITGELFF